The 22 T cell receptor beta chains in this list originate from one sample, sequenced in a study of blood T cell repertoires in COVID-19. Clones were sequenced by immunoSEQ multiplex PCR, and TCRdb holds only the in-frame ones, with some missing. The table records 250,000 to 400,000 clones, approximately 89% of them present only once. Sequenced material: PBMCs or T cells enriched from blood (not recorded which). Source of these receptors: a woman younger than 45 who had recovered from COVID-19.

The chain carries TRBV27 and TRBJ1-6, with 9 nucleotides matching TRBD1. V was clipped by 6 bases and J by 15 bases; unmatched bases: 9. CDR1 is MNHEY and CDR2 is SMNVEV in the germline V gene (reference sequence). This CDR3 is built from 13 residues. CDR3 sequence reads: CASRLDTGGSLHF. The DNA for the CDR3 is TGTGCCAGCAGACTTGATACAGGGGGCAGCCTCCACTTT.

This chain joins TRBV4-3 and TRBJ2-7; 8 positions match TRBD1. Germline lookup yields CDR1 LGHNA and CDR2 YSLEER. The CDR3 consists of 13 residues. V lost 0 bases and J lost 12; bases outside the gene matches: 7. The CDR3 loop reads CASSQEDRARLYF. CDR3 nucleotide sequence: TGCGCCAGCAGCCAAGAGGACAGGGCGAGGTTGTACTTC.

The chain carries TRBV3-1 (or the pseudogene TRBV3-2) and TRBJ1-1; 8 bases are shared with TRBD1. J lost 0 bases, V lost 4 bases, and 7 bases had no gene match. CDR1 and CDR2 (germline): LGHDT, YNNKEL (reference sequence). This CDR3 comprises 16 residues. CDR3 region: CASSLLTGGVNTEAFF. In DNA, the CDR3 is TGTGCCAGCAGCCTGCTAACAGGGGGGGTGAACACTGAAGCTTTCTTT.

V and J are TRBV13 and TRBJ2-1; 10 positions agree with TRBD2. The ends lost 3 bases at V and 6 bases at J; junction bases unmatched: 5. Germline loops: CDR1 PRHDT, CDR2 FYEKMQ (reference sequence). The CDR3 is 15 amino acids. The CDR3 sequence: CASSFVAGGRNEQFF. For the CDR3, the DNA is TGTGCCAGCAGCTTTGTAGCGGGGGGACGCAATGAGCAGTTCTTC.

Only a few counts were recorded for this clone. One end of the junction does not line up with germline, which may come from a read error. CDR3 region: CASNTGVVSGNTIYF. As DNA, the CDR3 is TGTGCCAGCAATACAGGGGTTGTCTCTGGGAACACCATATATTTT. This chain uses TRBV11-2 with TRBJ1-3, with 7 bases matching TRBD1. This CDR3 is built from 15 residues. Germline V gives CDR1 SGHAT, CDR2 FQNNGV.

This clone was recorded once. The V and J genes are TRBV19 and TRBJ1-1, with 10 bases identical to TRBD1. The CDR3 has 17 residues. Germline V gene lookup returns CDR1 LNHDA and CDR2 SQIVND (reference sequence). V shed 5 bases, J shed 1 base, and the junction held 10 bases outside the gene matches. CDR3 bases: TGTGCCAGTAGTGAGACAGGGGGCAGCGGTGAGAACACTGAAGCTTTCTTT. The encoded protein is CASSETGGSGENTEAFF.

This clone was seen once. The V and J genes are TRBV2 and TRBJ1-4, with 8 bases fitting TRBD1. The CDR3 totals 18 residues. The germline CDR1 and CDR2 sequences are SNHLY and FYNNEI. After removal of 6 bases from V and 6 bases from J, the junction contained 18 bases not matched to a gene. CDR3 nucleotides: TGTGCCAGCAGCGCTACAGGGGGTGATCGCTTCGGTGATGAAAAACTGTTTTTT. This codes for CASSATGGDRFGDEKLFF.

This chain connects TRBV28 to TRBJ1-2, with a tentative D call TRBD1 (6 bases). V was clipped by 2 bases and J by 6 bases, with 22 bases between them. The CDR3 runs to 17 residues. Per the germline V gene, CDR1 is MDHEN and CDR2 is SYDVKM. CDR3 protein: CASSLPLTGNVRNGYTF. The CDR3 DNA sequence: TGTGCCAGCAGTTTACCACTGACAGGAAACGTTCGAAATGGCTACACCTTC.

The rearrangement joins TRBV7-8 to TRBJ2-2; TRBD2 agrees at 10 bases. The V and J ends lost 6 bases and 5 bases, in that order; junction bases with no gene match: 6. Germline V CDR1 and CDR2: SGHVS, FQNEAQ. This CDR3 is built from 15 residues. The CDR3 reads CASSRAGGITGELFF. CDR3 nucleotide sequence: TGTGCCAGCAGTCGAGCGGGGGGGATAACCGGGGAGCTGTTTTTT.

This chain connects TRBV27 to TRBJ2-2; possible D gene TRBD1, 7 bases. This CDR3 is built from 14 residues. V dropped 6 bases and J dropped 5 bases, with 13 bases sitting between them. Germline CDR1 and CDR2: MNHEY and SMNVEV (reference sequence). The CDR3 coding sequence is TGTGCCAGCAGGAGACAGGGAGGTACCGGGGAGCTGTTTTTT. Protein product: CASRRQGGTGELFF.

CDR3 region: CASSLGANQRGYTF. CDR3 coding DNA: TGCGCCAGCAGCTTGGGGGCAAATCAACGCGGCTACACCTTC. The rearrangement uses TRBV5-1 and TRBJ1-2, with D unresolved. Trimming took off 0 bases at V and 8 bases at J, with 14 bases between the two ends. The germline CDR1 and CDR2 sequences are SGHRS and YFSETQ. CDR3 size: 14 residues.

The J gene is TRBJ1-6, the V gene TRBV27; 8 nucleotides match TRBD1. This CDR3 is built from 14 residues. Germline V gene data show CDR1 as MNHEY and CDR2 as SMNVEV (reference sequence). V trimming: 4 bases; J trimming: 13 bases; junction bases outside the gene matches: 9. CDR3 coding DNA: TGTGCCAGCAGTTCCCCGGACAGGGTCGCGCCCCTCCACTTT. Translating gives CASSSPDRVAPLHF.

The chain employs TRBV5-6 and TRBJ2-3; D is unresolved. Per the germline V gene, CDR1 is SGHDT and CDR2 is YYEEEE. Trimming removed 0 bases at V and 6 bases at J, with 8 bases between. The length of the CDR3 is 13 residues. CDR3 DNA: TGTGCCAGCAGCTTGGCCGCGCGGGATACGCAGTATTTT. Translation: CASSLAARDTQYF.

The chain combines TRBV18 with TRBJ2-7, with D uncertain. V lost 3 bases and J lost 1, with 7 bases in between. The CDR3 has 13 amino acids. Germline CDR1 reads KGHSH; CDR2 reads LQKENI. CDR3: CASSPGQSYEQYF. The CDR3 DNA sequence: TGTGCCAGCTCACCTGGTCAGTCCTACGAGCAGTACTTC.

This chain uses TRBV14 with TRBJ1-4; D unclear. Germline CDR1 reads SGHDN; CDR2 reads FVKESK. The CDR3 loop spans 15 amino acids. Trimming cost V 0 bases and J 6 bases, with 11 bases left between them. The CDR3 here is CASSQDLPLYEKLFF. Written as DNA, the CDR3 is TGTGCCAGCAGCCAAGACCTTCCCCTCTATGAAAAACTGTTTTTT. Combining the CDR3 with reference TRBV14 and TRBJ1-4 gives the whole variable domain EAGVTQFPSHSVIEKGQTVTLRCDPISGHDNLYWYRRVMGKEIKFLLHFVKESKQDESGMPNNRFLAERTGGTYSTLKVQPAELEDSGVYFCASSQDLPLYEKLFFGSGTQLSVL.

This chain joins TRBV9 and TRBJ2-1, with D tentatively TRBD1 (5 bases). Germline loops: CDR1 SGDLS, CDR2 YYNGEE. The CDR3 is 13 residues long. Trimming stripped 0 bases from V and 7 bases from J, with 8 bases between. The CDR3 nucleotides are TGTGCCAGCAGCGTAGGACAGACGAATGAGCAGTTCTTC. The encoded protein is CASSVGQTNEQFF.

The rearrangement joins TRBV10-1 to TRBJ1-2, with unresolved D. The CDR3 spans 13 residues. V was pared by 0 bases and J by 7 bases, with 9 bases between. CDR1 and CDR2 (germline): WNHNN, SYGVQD (reference sequence). The CDR3 here is CASSESPRIGYTF. CDR3 DNA sequence: TGCGCCAGCAGTGAGTCCCCCAGGATTGGCTACACCTTC.

The rearrangement links TRBV24-1 to TRBJ2-1; 8 bases match TRBD2. Looked up from germline, CDR1 is KGHDR and CDR2 is SFDVKD. The CDR3 runs to 17 residues. V lost 3 bases, J lost 2 bases, and 8 bases stayed unmatched. In nucleotides, the CDR3 is TGTGCCACCAGTGATCCAGAAGCGGGGGAGACCTACAATGAGCAGTTCTTC. Residues: CATSDPEAGETYNEQFF.

This clone was recorded only once. J is TRBJ2-3 and V is TRBV4-3, with 9 bases fitting TRBD2. Trimming removed 1 base from V and 3 bases from J; junction bases left unmatched: 8. Germline loops: CDR1 LGHNA, CDR2 YSLEER. The CDR3 contains 17 residues. CDR3 nucleotides: TGCGCCAGCAGCCAAGGTACTAGCGGGCGGAGAACAGATACGCAGTATTTT. This gives the protein CASSQGTSGRRTDTQYF.

The rearrangement joins TRBV12-5 to TRBJ2-3, with TRBD2 matching over 12 bases. The length of the CDR3 is 15 residues. Trimming took 7 bases from V and 4 from J; bases not matched to a gene: 6. Looked up from germline, CDR1 is LGHNT and CDR2 is FRNRAP. The CDR3 loop is CASALAGGPADTQYF. CDR3 nucleotide sequence: TGTGCTAGTGCCCTAGCGGGGGGGCCCGCAGATACGCAGTATTTT.

The chain has TRBV5-4 and TRBJ2-5; 7 nucleotides align to TRBD1. After removal of 4 bases from V and 1 base from J, the junction contained 10 bases not matched to a gene. From germline, CDR1 is SGHNT and CDR2 YYREEE (reference sequence). The CDR3 totals 16 residues. The CDR3 reads CASSLLTGSSQETQYF. CDR3 DNA sequence: TGTGCCAGCAGCCTACTGACAGGGTCTTCCCAAGAGACCCAGTACTTC.

This chain links TRBV7-9 with TRBJ2-1; possibly TRBD1 for D (5 bases). The CDR3 runs 11 residues. Germline loops: CDR1 SEHNR, CDR2 FQNEAQ (reference sequence). V gave up 8 bases and J gave up 7 bases, with 9 bases separating them. Written as DNA, the CDR3 is TGTGCCAGCGAAGGGGCTAATGAGCAGTTCTTC. Its translation is CASEGANEQFF. Full variable domain (missing parts from reference TRBV7-9 and TRBJ2-1): DTGVSQNPRHKITKRGQNVTFRCDPISEHNRLYWYRQTLGQGPEFLTYFQNEAQLEKSRLLSDRFSAERPKGSFSTLEIQRTEQGDSAMYLCASEGANEQFFGPGTRLTVL.